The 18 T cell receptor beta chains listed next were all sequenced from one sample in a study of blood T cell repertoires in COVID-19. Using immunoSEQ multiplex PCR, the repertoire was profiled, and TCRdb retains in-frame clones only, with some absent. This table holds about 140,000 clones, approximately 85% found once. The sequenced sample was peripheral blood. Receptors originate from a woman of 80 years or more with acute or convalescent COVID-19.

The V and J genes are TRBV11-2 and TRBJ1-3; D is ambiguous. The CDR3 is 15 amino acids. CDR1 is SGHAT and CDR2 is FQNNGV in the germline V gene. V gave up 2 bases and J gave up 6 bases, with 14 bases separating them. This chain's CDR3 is CASSLSVRSENTIYF. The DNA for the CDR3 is TGTGCCAGCAGCTTATCGGTGCGGTCGGAAAACACCATATATTTT.

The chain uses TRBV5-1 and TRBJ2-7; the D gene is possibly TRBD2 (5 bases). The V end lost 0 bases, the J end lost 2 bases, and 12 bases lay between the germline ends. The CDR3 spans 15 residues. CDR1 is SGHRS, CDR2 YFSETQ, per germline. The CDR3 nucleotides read TGCGCCAGCAGCTTGGTCGGAGGCAGAACCTACGAGCAGTACTTC. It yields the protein CASSLVGGRTYEQYF. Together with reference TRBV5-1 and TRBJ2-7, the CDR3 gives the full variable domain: KAGVTQTPRYLIKTRGQQVTLSCSPISGHRSVSWYQQTPGQGLQFLFEYFSETQRNKGNFPGRFSGRQFSNSRSEMNVSTLELGDSALYLCASSLVGGRTYEQYFGPGTRLTVT.

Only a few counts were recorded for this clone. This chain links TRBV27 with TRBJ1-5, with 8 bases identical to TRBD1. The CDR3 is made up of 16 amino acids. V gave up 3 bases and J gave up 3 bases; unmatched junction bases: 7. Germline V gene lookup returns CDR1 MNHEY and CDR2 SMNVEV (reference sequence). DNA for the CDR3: TGTGCCAGCAGTTTCTTACAGGGGGGAGCCAATCAGCCCCAGCATTTT. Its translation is CASSFLQGGANQPQHF.

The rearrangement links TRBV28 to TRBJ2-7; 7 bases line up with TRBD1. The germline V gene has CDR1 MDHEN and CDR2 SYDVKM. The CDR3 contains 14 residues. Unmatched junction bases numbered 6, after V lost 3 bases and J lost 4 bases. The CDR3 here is CASSLTGLSYEQYF. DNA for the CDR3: TGTGCCAGCAGTTTGACAGGGTTGAGTTACGAGCAGTACTTC.

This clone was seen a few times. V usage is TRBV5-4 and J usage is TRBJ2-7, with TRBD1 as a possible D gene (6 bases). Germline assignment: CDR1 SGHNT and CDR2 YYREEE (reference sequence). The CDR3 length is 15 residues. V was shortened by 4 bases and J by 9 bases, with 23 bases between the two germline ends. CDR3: CASSKDSDNSMGQYF. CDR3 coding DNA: TGTGCCAGCAGCAAGGACAGCGACAACAGTATGGGGCAGTACTTC.

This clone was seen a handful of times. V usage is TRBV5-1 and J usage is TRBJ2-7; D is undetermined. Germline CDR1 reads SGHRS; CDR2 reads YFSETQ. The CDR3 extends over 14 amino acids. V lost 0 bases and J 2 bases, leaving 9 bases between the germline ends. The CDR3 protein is CASSLVPGAYEQYF. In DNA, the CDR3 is TGCGCCAGCAGCTTGGTTCCAGGCGCCTACGAGCAGTACTTC.

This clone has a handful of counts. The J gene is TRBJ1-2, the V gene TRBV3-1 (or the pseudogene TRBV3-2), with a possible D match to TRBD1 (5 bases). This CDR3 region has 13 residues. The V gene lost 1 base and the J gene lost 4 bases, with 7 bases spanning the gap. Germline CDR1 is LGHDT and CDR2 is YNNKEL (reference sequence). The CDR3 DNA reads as TGTGCCAGCAGCCAAGTCCAGGGCTATGGCTACACCTTC. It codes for CASSQVQGYGYTF.

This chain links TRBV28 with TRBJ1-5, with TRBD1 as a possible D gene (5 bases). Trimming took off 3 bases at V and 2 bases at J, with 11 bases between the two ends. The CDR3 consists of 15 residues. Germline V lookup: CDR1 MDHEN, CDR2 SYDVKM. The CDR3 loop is CASSFFGAGNQPQHF. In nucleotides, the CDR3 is TGTGCCAGCAGTTTCTTTGGGGCTGGCAATCAGCCCCAGCATTTT. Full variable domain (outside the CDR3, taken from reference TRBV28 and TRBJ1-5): DVKVTQSSRYLVKRTGEKVFLECVQDMDHENMFWYRQDPGLGLRLIYFSYDVKMKEKGDIPEGYSVSREKKERFSLILESASTNQTSMYLCASSFFGAGNQPQHFGDGTRLSIL.

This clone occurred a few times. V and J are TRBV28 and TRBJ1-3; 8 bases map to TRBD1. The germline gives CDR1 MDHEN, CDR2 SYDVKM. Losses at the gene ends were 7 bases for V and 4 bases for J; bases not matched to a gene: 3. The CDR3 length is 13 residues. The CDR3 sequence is CASNRDRGNTIYF. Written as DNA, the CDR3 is TGTGCCAGCAACAGGGACAGGGGAAACACCATATATTTT.

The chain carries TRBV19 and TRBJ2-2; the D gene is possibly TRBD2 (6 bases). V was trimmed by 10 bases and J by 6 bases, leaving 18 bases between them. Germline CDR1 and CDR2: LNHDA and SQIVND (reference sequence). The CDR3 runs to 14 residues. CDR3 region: CATTTGDESGELFF. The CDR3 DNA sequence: TGTGCCACTACAACGGGGGACGAGTCCGGGGAGCTGTTTTTT.

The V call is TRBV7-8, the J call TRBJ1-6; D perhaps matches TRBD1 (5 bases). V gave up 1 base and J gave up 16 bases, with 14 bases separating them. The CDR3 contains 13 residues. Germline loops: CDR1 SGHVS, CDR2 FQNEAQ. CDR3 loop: CASSLVSLGPLHF. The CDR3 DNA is TGTGCCAGCAGCTTAGTATCATTGGGGCCTCTCCACTTT.

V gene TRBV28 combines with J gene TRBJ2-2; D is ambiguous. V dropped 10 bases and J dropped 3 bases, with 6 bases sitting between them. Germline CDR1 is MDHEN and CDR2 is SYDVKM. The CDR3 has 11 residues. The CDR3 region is CATFYTGELFF. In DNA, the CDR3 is TGTGCCACCTTTTACACCGGGGAGCTGTTTTTT.

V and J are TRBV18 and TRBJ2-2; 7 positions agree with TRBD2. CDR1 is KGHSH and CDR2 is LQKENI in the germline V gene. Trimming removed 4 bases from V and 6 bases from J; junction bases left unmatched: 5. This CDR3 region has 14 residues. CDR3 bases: TGTGCCAGCTCACGACTAGCTTTGGCCGGGGAGCTGTTTTTT. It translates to CASSRLALAGELFF. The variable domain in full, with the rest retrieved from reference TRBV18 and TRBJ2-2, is NAGVMQNPRHLVRRRGQEARLRCSPMKGHSHVYWYRQLPEEGLKFMVYLQKENIIDESGMPKERFSAEFPKEGPSILRIQQVVRGDSAAYFCASSRLALAGELFFGEGSRLTVL.

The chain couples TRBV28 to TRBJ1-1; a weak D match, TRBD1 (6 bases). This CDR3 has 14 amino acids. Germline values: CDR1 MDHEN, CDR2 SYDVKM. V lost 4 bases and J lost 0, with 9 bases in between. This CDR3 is CASSSGTLNTEAFF. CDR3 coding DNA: TGTGCCAGCAGTTCCGGGACACTGAACACTGAAGCTTTCTTT.

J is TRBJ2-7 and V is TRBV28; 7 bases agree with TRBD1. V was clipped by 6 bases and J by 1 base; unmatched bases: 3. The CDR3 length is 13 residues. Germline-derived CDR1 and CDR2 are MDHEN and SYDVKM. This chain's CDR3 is CASRTTGSYEQYF. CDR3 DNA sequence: TGTGCCAGCAGGACGACAGGGTCCTACGAGCAGTACTTC.

CDR3: CATSRDRGPGLDYEQYF. In DNA form, the CDR3 reads TGTGCCACTAGCCGGGACAGGGGGCCTGGACTGGACTACGAGCAGTACTTC. V is TRBV2 and J is TRBJ2-7; 12 bases line up with TRBD1. The ends lost 10 bases at V and 3 bases at J; junction bases unmatched: 16. This CDR3 is built from 17 residues. The V gene's germline CDR1 is SNHLY and CDR2 FYNNEI.

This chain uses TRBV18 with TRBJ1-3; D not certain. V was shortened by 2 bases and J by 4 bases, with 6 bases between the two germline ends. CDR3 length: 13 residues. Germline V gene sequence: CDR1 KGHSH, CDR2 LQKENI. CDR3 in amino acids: CASSPIQGNTIYF. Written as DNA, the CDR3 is TGTGCCAGCTCACCAATTCAAGGAAACACCATATATTTT.

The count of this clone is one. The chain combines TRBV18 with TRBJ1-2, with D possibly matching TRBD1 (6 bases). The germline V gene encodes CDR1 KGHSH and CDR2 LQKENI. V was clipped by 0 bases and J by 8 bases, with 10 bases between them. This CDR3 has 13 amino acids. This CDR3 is CASSPPDRSGYTF. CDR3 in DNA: TGTGCCAGCTCACCACCAGACAGGTCCGGCTACACCTTC.